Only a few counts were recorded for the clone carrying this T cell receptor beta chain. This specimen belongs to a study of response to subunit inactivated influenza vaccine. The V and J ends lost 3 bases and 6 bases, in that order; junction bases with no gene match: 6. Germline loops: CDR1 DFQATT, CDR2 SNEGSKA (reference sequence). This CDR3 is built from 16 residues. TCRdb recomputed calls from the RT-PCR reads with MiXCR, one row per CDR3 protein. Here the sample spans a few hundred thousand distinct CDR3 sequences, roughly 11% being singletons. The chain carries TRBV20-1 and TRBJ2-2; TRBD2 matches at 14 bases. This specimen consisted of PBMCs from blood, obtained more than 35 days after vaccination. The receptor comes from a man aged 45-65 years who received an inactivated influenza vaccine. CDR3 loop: CSASGWGLAGAGELFF. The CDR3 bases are TGCAGTGCTAGTGGATGGGGACTAGCGGGAGCCGGGGAGCTGTTTTTT.